This entry lists 13 T cell receptor beta chains sequenced from one sample in a study of PD-1 blockade in classical Hodgkin lymphoma. Exposure to brentuximab vedotin varied, and each patient had relapsed following autologous stem cell transplantation. The study purified CD4+ T cells from thawed PBMCs using magnetic negative selection. TCRdb's table, derived via immunoSEQ multiplex PCR, lists solely in-frame clones and lacks some. The table records about 29,000 clones, 85% to 90% of them present only once. The source material was CD4+ T cells from blood, sampled at baseline. The receptors shown here come from a human donor with classical Hodgkin lymphoma.

The rearrangement uses TRBV6-5 and TRBJ2-1; 7 bases are a match to TRBD1. The CDR3 runs to 15 residues. The germline V gene has CDR1 MNHEY and CDR2 SVGAGI. Unmatched junction bases numbered 9, after V lost 2 bases and J lost 8 bases. The CDR3 reads CASSYADRLGDEQFF. In DNA, the CDR3 is TGTGCCAGCAGTTACGCGGACAGGCTTGGTGATGAGCAGTTCTTC.

The chain couples TRBV11-2 to TRBJ2-2, with 8 bases fitting TRBD1. V lost 5 bases and J lost 1; bases outside the gene matches: 9. The germline V gene has CDR1 SGHAT and CDR2 FQNNGV. The CDR3 has 17 residues. This CDR3 reads CASSPKTGARNTGELFF. DNA for the CDR3: TGTGCCAGCAGCCCCAAGACAGGGGCGAGGAACACCGGGGAGCTGTTTTTT.

The J gene is TRBJ2-2, the V gene TRBV5-1; TRBD2 matches at 9 bases. Germline lookup yields CDR1 SGHRS and CDR2 YFSETQ. The ends lost 2 bases at V and 6 bases at J; junction bases unmatched: 8. The CDR3 covers 16 residues. The CDR3 DNA sequence: TGCGCCAGCAGCTTTGAAGTAGCGGGAGTCTCCGGGGAGCTGTTTTTT. Protein sequence: CASSFEVAGVSGELFF.

The CDR3 here is CALSNPGTGGEGYTF. CDR3 sequence (DNA): TGTGCCCTTTCAAACCCCGGGACAGGGGGCGAAGGCTACACCTTC. This chain joins TRBV7-9 and TRBJ1-2; TRBD1 matches 12 bases. CDR1 and CDR2 (germline): SEHNR, FQNEAQ (reference sequence). V was pared by 11 bases and J by 8 bases, with 15 bases of the junction left unmatched. The CDR3 sequence is 15 residues long.

The chain links TRBV18 to TRBJ2-6; a weak D match, TRBD2 (5 bases). Trimming removed 2 bases at V and 0 bases at J, with 11 bases between. The germline V gene encodes CDR1 KGHSH and CDR2 LQKENI. CDR3 size: 17 residues. The CDR3 is CASSPSGISSGANVLTF. CDR3 sequence (DNA): TGTGCCAGCTCACCATCCGGGATTAGCTCTGGGGCCAACGTCCTGACTTTC.

The chain couples TRBV28 to TRBJ2-5; D may be TRBD2 (5 bases). The germline V gene encodes CDR1 MDHEN and CDR2 SYDVKM. Trimming pared 5 bases from V and 3 bases from J, leaving 13 bases between. This CDR3 is 14 amino acids long. The CDR3 reads CASSPVRAEETQYF. CDR3 sequence (DNA): TGTGCCAGCAGTCCAGTGCGGGCTGAAGAGACCCAGTACTTC. Drawing the rest from reference TRBV28 and TRBJ2-5, the complete variable domain is DVKVTQSSRYLVKRTGEKVFLECVQDMDHENMFWYRQDPGLGLRLIYFSYDVKMKEKGDIPEGYSVSREKKERFSLILESASTNQTSMYLCASSPVRAEETQYFGPGTRLLVL.

This chain joins TRBV5-1 and TRBJ2-3; 11 bases are shared with TRBD2. This CDR3 comprises 16 residues. Losses at the gene ends were 4 bases for V and 0 bases for J; bases not matched to a gene: 4. CDR1 and CDR2 (germline): SGHRS, YFSETQ. The DNA for the CDR3 is TGCGCCAGCAGCGCAACTAGCGGGAGTAGCACAGATACGCAGTATTTT. Its protein is CASSATSGSSTDTQYF.

This clone was seen only a few times. The chain joins TRBV30 to TRBJ1-1, with D possibly TRBD1 on 5 matching bases. The CDR3 consists of 11 residues. With 1 base removed from V and 11 bases from J, the gap between germline ends came to 11 bases. Germline V gives CDR1 GTSNPN, CDR2 SVGIG (reference sequence). CDR3 sequence: CAWSGRENAFF. The CDR3 nucleotides are TGTGCCTGGAGTGGCAGGGAGAACGCTTTCTTT.

V gene TRBV7-9 combines with J gene TRBJ1-3; 11 positions agree with TRBD1. Germline CDR1 SEHNR, CDR2 FQNEAQ (reference sequence). This CDR3 region has 19 residues. V shed 0 bases, J shed 0 bases, and the junction held 7 bases outside the gene matches. The CDR3 spells CASSLAGQGVPFSGNTIYF. The CDR3 DNA follows: TGTGCCAGCAGCTTAGCGGGACAGGGGGTCCCATTCTCTGGAAACACCATATATTTT.

This clone has a single count. J is TRBJ2-7 and V is TRBV30, with D perhaps matching TRBD1 or TRBD2 (5 bases each). Germline lookup yields CDR1 GTSNPN and CDR2 SVGIG (reference sequence). CDR3 length equals 13 residues. Trimming removed 5 bases at V and 3 bases at J, with 14 bases between. Here the CDR3 DNA reads TGTGCCTGGGACGGGACGTCCCGCTACGAGCAGTACTTC. As protein: CAWDGTSRYEQYF.

J is TRBJ1-1 and V is TRBV5-1; 7 bases are a match to TRBD1. The germline CDR1 and CDR2 sequences are SGHRS and YFSETQ. V was clipped by 3 bases and J by 2 bases; unmatched bases: 7. The CDR3 extends over 15 amino acids. The CDR3 DNA reads as TGCGCCAGCAGCTGGGGGGGACAGCTAAACACTGAAGCTTTCTTT. Its translation is CASSWGGQLNTEAFF.

The chain employs TRBV29-1 and TRBJ2-7; D is perhaps TRBD1 (6 bases). Per the germline V gene, CDR1 is SQVTM and CDR2 is ANQGSEA. Trimming removed 4 bases at V and 5 bases at J, with 9 bases between. The CDR3 has 11 residues. CDR3 residues: CSVGGGDEQYF. The CDR3 DNA reads TGCAGCGTTGGTGGGGGCGACGAGCAGTACTTC.

The chain links TRBV29-1 to TRBJ1-5, with 7 bases fitting TRBD1. The CDR3 is 14 amino acids. In germline, CDR1 is SQVTM, CDR2 ANQGSEA. The trim removed 6 bases at V and 4 bases at J, leaving 9 bases unmatched. CDR3 in amino acids: CSVAERQGNQPQHF. CDR3 bases: TGCAGCGTCGCTGAACGACAGGGTAATCAGCCCCAGCATTTT.